The 32 T cell receptor beta chains listed next were all sequenced from one sample in a study of T cell responses to AZD1222 COVID-19 vaccine. Data came from immunoSEQ multiplex PCR; TCRdb stores just in-frame clones and leaves some out. There are 150,000 to 200,000 clones in the sample; approximately 90% occur only once, and around 4.5% lies in the top ten. The material was peripheral blood, obtained on day 0 of MenACWY control vaccination. All receptors derive from an adult in good health.

The chain couples TRBV5-1 to TRBJ1-3; D uncertain. The CDR3 has 15 residues. The V end lost 7 bases, the J end lost 1 base, and 15 bases lay between the germline ends. Germline V gene data show CDR1 as SGHRS and CDR2 as YFSETQ. The CDR3 DNA reads TGCGCCAGCCAACCACGATCGGGATCTGGAAACACCATATATTTT. Amino acids: CASQPRSGSGNTIYF.

The chain couples TRBV9 to TRBJ1-6; weak D call: TRBD1 (6 bases). The V gene lost 0 bases and the J gene lost 8 bases, with 9 bases spanning the gap. The germline gives CDR1 SGDLS, CDR2 YYNGEE. The CDR3 loop spans 14 amino acids. The CDR3 here is CASSVAGDDSPLHF. The CDR3 DNA is TGTGCCAGCAGCGTAGCAGGGGACGATTCACCCCTCCACTTT. Together with reference TRBV9 and TRBJ1-6, the CDR3 gives the full variable domain: DSGVTQTPKHLITATGQRVTLRCSPRSGDLSVYWYQQSLDQGLQFLIQYYNGEERAKGNILERFSAQQFPDLHSELNLSSLELGDSALYFCASSVAGDDSPLHFGNGTRLTVT.

This sequence joins TRBV2 and TRBJ1-5; D is possibly TRBD1 (5 bases). The germline gives CDR1 SNHLY, CDR2 FYNNEI. V shed 4 bases and J shed 2 bases, with 12 bases lying between them. The CDR3 runs 15 residues. CDR3 protein: CASSGGLFGNQPQHF. The CDR3 DNA reads TGTGCCAGCAGTGGGGGACTTTTTGGCAATCAGCCCCAGCATTTT.

Of note for this clone: Compared with germline, one end of the junction differs, possibly owing to a read error. This chain's CDR3 is CASSQVSGAGNQPQHF. The DNA of the CDR3 is TGCGCCAGCAGCCAAGTTTCCGGGGCGGGCAATCAACCCCAGCATTTT. The V call is TRBV4-3, the J call TRBJ1-5; a possible D gene is TRBD1 (5 bases). The germline gives CDR1 LGHNA, CDR2 YSLEER. The length of the CDR3 is 16 residues.

This clone has only a few counts. The chain links TRBV7-6 to TRBJ2-3, with TRBD2 identical over 8 bases. The CDR3 is 17 residues long. Trimming took 0 bases from V and 2 from J; bases not matched to a gene: 7. CDR1 SGHVS and CDR2 FNYEAQ come from the germline V gene. In nucleotides, the CDR3 is TGTGCCAGCAGCTTAGCCGTACTAGCGGTATACACAGATACGCAGTATTTT. It codes for CASSLAVLAVYTDTQYF.

The chain joins TRBV18 to TRBJ2-3; 9 nucleotides match TRBD1. Unmatched junction bases numbered 6, after V lost 6 bases and J lost 2 bases. The CDR3 consists of 15 residues. Germline V gives CDR1 KGHSH, CDR2 LQKENI. DNA of the CDR3: TGTGCCAGCTCGGGGGACAGGGCGGTCACAGATACGCAGTATTTT. Its protein is CASSGDRAVTDTQYF.

This rearrangement joins TRBV27 to TRBJ2-1; TRBD2 matches 8 bases. The CDR3 totals 15 residues. Germline lookup yields CDR1 MNHEY and CDR2 SMNVEV (reference sequence). Trimming took 5 bases from V and 2 from J; bases not matched to a gene: 5. The CDR3 DNA reads TGTGCCAGCAGTCTTAGCGGGAATCCCTACAATGAGCAGTTCTTC. The encoded protein is CASSLSGNPYNEQFF.

This chain joins TRBV12-3 or TRBV12-4 and TRBJ2-3; weak D call: TRBD2 (5 bases). The CDR3 covers 12 residues. Deletions cut 3 bases from V and 6 bases from J, with 7 bases between. CDR3 coding DNA: TGTGCCAGCAGTTTTTCGGGGGATACGCAGTATTTT. Translated: CASSFSGDTQYF.

The chain is built from TRBV7-2 and TRBJ1-2; D call uncertain. Germline V gene sequence: CDR1 SGHTA, CDR2 FQGNSA. The CDR3 spans 13 residues. V was trimmed by 3 bases and J by 10 bases, leaving 15 bases between them. CDR3 DNA sequence: TGTGCCAGCAGCTTTTCTGGTCCGACCGCCTACACCTTC. Its protein product is CASSFSGPTAYTF.

V is TRBV30 and J is TRBJ1-1; D not certain. V lost 5 bases to trimming and J lost 5 bases, with 6 bases between them. CDR1 is GTSNPN, CDR2 SVGIG, per germline (reference sequence). The CDR3 is 10 amino acids. CDR3 nucleotide sequence: TGTGCCTGGGGGAATACTGAAGCTTTCTTT. Translation gives CAWGNTEAFF. Variable domain in full (rest from reference TRBV30 and TRBJ1-1): SQTIHQWPATLVQPVGSPLSLECTVEGTSNPNLYWYRQAAGRGLQLLFYSVGIGQISSEVPQNLSASRPQDRQFILSSKKLLLSDSGFYLCAWGNTEAFFGQGTRLTVV.

V gene TRBV24-1 combines with J gene TRBJ1-1, with 10 bases identical to TRBD1. The germline V gene encodes CDR1 KGHDR and CDR2 SFDVKD. The CDR3 sequence is 15 residues long. The junction had 8 bases not matched to a gene; V was cut back by 5 bases and J by 6 bases. DNA for the CDR3: TGTGCCACCAGTGCCTCGACAGGGGGCGCAGCTGAAGCTTTCTTT. Its protein product is CATSASTGGAAEAFF.

This chain connects TRBV11-2 to TRBJ1-1; D is unresolved. This CDR3 has 13 amino acids. Per germline, CDR1 SGHAT and CDR2 FQNNGV. The V end was cut by 5 bases, the J end by 1 base, with 8 bases between. CDR3 protein: CASSLGRNTEAFF. Written as DNA, the CDR3 is TGTGCCAGCAGCCTCGGACGGAACACTGAAGCTTTCTTT.

The table lists this clone with a count of one. The chain recombines TRBV5-5 with TRBJ1-2; D unresolved. The CDR3 contains 14 residues. V was shortened by 0 bases and J by 4 bases, with 10 bases between the two germline ends. The germline V gene has CDR1 SGHKS and CDR2 YYEKEE (reference sequence). CDR3 coding DNA: TGTGCCAGCAGCTTGGTTGCGGTGCCCTATGGCTACACCTTC. Its translation: CASSLVAVPYGYTF.

The rearrangement joins TRBV14 to TRBJ2-1; 14 bases line up with TRBD2. The CDR3 runs to 21 residues. The germline V gene encodes CDR1 SGHDN and CDR2 FVKESK. Trimming removed 0 bases from V and 7 bases from J; junction bases left unmatched: 17. The CDR3 sequence: CASSQDPRTSGRSSTKNEQFF. In nucleotides, the CDR3 is TGTGCCAGCAGCCAAGACCCCCGGACTAGCGGGAGGTCCTCGACAAAGAATGAGCAGTTCTTC.

This chain links TRBV28 with TRBJ1-4; no definite D call. Trimming took off 6 bases at V and 5 bases at J, with 16 bases between the two ends. Per germline, CDR1 MDHEN and CDR2 SYDVKM. This CDR3 has 15 residues. Here the CDR3 DNA reads TGTGCCAGCAGCCCCGGTGGTAGGATAAATGAAAAACTGTTTTTT. Its translation: CASSPGGRINEKLFF.

The gene calls are TRBV5-1 and TRBJ2-6; tentatively, D is TRBD1 (6 bases). Germline CDR1 SGHRS, CDR2 YFSETQ. Deletions cut 2 bases from V and 4 bases from J, with 13 bases between. This CDR3 comprises 16 residues. CDR3 sequence (DNA): TGCGCCAGCAGCTTTTTGGCCGGACAGGGGGCCAACGTCCTGACTTTC. It codes for CASSFLAGQGANVLTF.

This sequence joins TRBV12-3 or TRBV12-4 and TRBJ1-5, with unresolved D. V lost 5 bases and J lost 2, with 7 bases in between. The CDR3 is made up of 13 amino acids. CDR3 bases: TGTGCCAGCAGTAGGAGCGGCAATCAGCCCCAGCATTTT. This encodes CASSRSGNQPQHF.

The rearrangement joins TRBV28 to TRBJ1-1; D gene uncertain. Looked up from germline, CDR1 is MDHEN and CDR2 is SYDVKM. V was cut by 8 bases and J by 3 bases, with 4 bases left in between. The CDR3 is 10 residues long. This CDR3 is CASSDTEAFF. The CDR3 coding sequence is TGTGCCAGCTCGGACACTGAAGCTTTCTTT.

The chain recombines TRBV7-9 with TRBJ2-1, with unresolved D. Germline CDR1 is SEHNR and CDR2 is FQNEAQ (reference sequence). The V gene lost 3 bases and the J gene lost 5 bases, with 11 bases spanning the gap. The CDR3 length is 14 residues. CDR3 nucleotide sequence: TGTGCCAGCAGCTTCATACAACGGCACAATGAGCAGTTCTTC. As protein: CASSFIQRHNEQFF.

The rearrangement links TRBV7-9 to TRBJ1-4; 7 bases match TRBD1. There are 15 residues in the CDR3. V trimming: 8 bases; J trimming: 0 bases; junction bases outside the gene matches: 6. Germline V gene data show CDR1 as SEHNR and CDR2 as FQNEAQ (reference sequence). CDR3 sequence reads: CASQGGSATNEKLFF. DNA of the CDR3: TGTGCCAGCCAGGGGGGGTCTGCAACTAATGAAAAACTGTTTTTT.

This chain joins TRBV28 and TRBJ1-5, with D possibly being TRBD1 (5 bases). CDR3 length equals 15 residues. Deletions cut 2 bases from V and 4 bases from J, with 12 bases between. Germline lookup yields CDR1 MDHEN and CDR2 SYDVKM. The CDR3 coding sequence is TGTGCCAGCAGTTTAGGAGGGGCCAGGAATCAGCCCCAGCATTTT. Amino acids: CASSLGGARNQPQHF.

This chain uses TRBV3-1 (or the pseudogene TRBV3-2) with TRBJ1-1; TRBD1 matches at 9 bases. V dropped 3 bases and J dropped 3; count of bases not matched to a gene: 14. The CDR3 is 18 residues long. Germline V gene sequence: CDR1 LGHDT, CDR2 YNNKEL (reference sequence). The CDR3 here is CASSHPPPGQGKHTEAFF. The CDR3 coding sequence is TGTGCCAGCAGCCACCCCCCTCCGGGACAGGGCAAACACACTGAAGCTTTCTTT.

This chain uses TRBV28 with TRBJ1-5, with D hard to call. With 7 bases removed from V and 6 bases from J, the gap between germline ends came to 10 bases. The CDR3 length is 12 residues. Germline assignment: CDR1 MDHEN and CDR2 SYDVKM. The CDR3 protein is CASTLRGQPQHF. For the CDR3, the DNA is TGTGCCAGCACCCTACGGGGTCAGCCCCAGCATTTT.

This clone was picked up a small number of times. The CDR3 sequence is CASSRESGWGNTIYF. CDR3 nucleotides: TGTGCCAGCAGCCGAGAGTCAGGATGGGGAAACACCATATATTTT. The chain is built from TRBV3-1 (or the pseudogene TRBV3-2) and TRBJ1-3; D unclear. CDR3 length equals 15 residues. The germline V gene encodes CDR1 LGHDT and CDR2 YNNKEL (reference sequence). V shed 4 bases and J shed 4 bases, with 14 bases lying between them.

This chain connects TRBV6-5 to TRBJ2-1; TRBD2 agrees at 11 bases. The CDR3 spans 16 residues. V lost 4 bases to trimming and J lost 4 bases; unmatched junction nucleotides: 6. The germline gives CDR1 MNHEY, CDR2 SVGAGI. DNA of the CDR3: TGTGCCAGCAGTTCCGCCGCTAGCGGGGGGTACAATGAGCAGTTCTTC. Translating it yields CASSSAASGGYNEQFF.

This chain joins TRBV19 and TRBJ2-7; D may be TRBD1 (5 bases). The CDR3 consists of 13 residues. Trimming took 5 bases from V and 5 from J, leaving 13 bases between them. Germline V gene data show CDR1 as LNHDA and CDR2 as SQIVND (reference sequence). The CDR3 sequence is CASSGAPFNEQYF. CDR3 DNA sequence: TGTGCCAGTAGTGGGGCCCCTTTCAACGAGCAGTACTTC.

The gene calls are TRBV19 and TRBJ1-2; D is possibly TRBD1 (5 bases). This CDR3 is built from 13 residues. From germline, CDR1 is LNHDA and CDR2 SQIVND (reference sequence). The V and J ends lost 7 bases and 4 bases respectively, with 13 bases between them. The CDR3 region is CASTRGGLYGYTF. CDR3 sequence (DNA): TGTGCCAGTACTCGCGGGGGTCTCTATGGCTACACCTTC.

This clone was observed once. The chain has TRBV11-3 and TRBJ1-1; D might be TRBD1 (6 bases). This CDR3 comprises 13 residues. V lost 8 bases to trimming and J lost 1 base, with 11 bases between them. The V gene's germline CDR1 is SGHNT and CDR2 YENEEA. CDR3 sequence reads: CASGKQGNTEAFF. DNA of the CDR3: TGTGCCAGCGGGAAACAGGGGAACACTGAAGCTTTCTTT.

The rearrangement uses TRBV27 and TRBJ2-1; 13 nucleotides agree with TRBD2. Germline V gene data show CDR1 as MNHEY and CDR2 as SMNVEV (reference sequence). CDR3 length: 15 residues. With V trimmed by 6 bases and J by 7 bases, 6 bases remained unmatched. CDR3: CASSDWGLAGNEQFF. CDR3 bases: TGTGCCAGCAGCGACTGGGGACTAGCGGGAAATGAGCAGTTCTTC.

CDR3 residues: CASSLILAGGNYGYTF. CDR3 sequence (DNA): TGTGCCAGTAGTCTGATCCTGGCAGGGGGGAACTATGGCTACACCTTC. The rearrangement joins TRBV19 to TRBJ1-2; 7 bases agree with TRBD1. With 5 bases clipped from V and 2 bases from J, the junction kept 11 bases outside the gene matches. The germline V gene encodes CDR1 LNHDA and CDR2 SQIVND (reference sequence). The CDR3 is 16 amino acids.

The chain links TRBV10-3 to TRBJ2-2; 8 positions match TRBD1. Per germline, CDR1 ENHRY and CDR2 SYGVKD. Unmatched junction bases numbered 4, after V lost 7 bases and J lost 6 bases. The CDR3 contains 13 residues. In DNA form, the CDR3 reads TGTGCCATCACCGGGACAGGCTCCGGGGAGCTGTTTTTT. Translated, it gives CAITGTGSGELFF.

The chain links TRBV10-3 to TRBJ1-5, with TRBD1 as a possible D gene (6 bases). Germline V gene lookup returns CDR1 ENHRY and CDR2 SYGVKD. Deletions cut 2 bases from V and 3 bases from J, with 11 bases between. The length of the CDR3 is 15 residues. For the CDR3, the DNA is TGTGCCATCAGTGAGCGGGCAGGGGCCAATCAGCCCCAGCATTTT. Its protein is CAISERAGANQPQHF.